This TCR beta chain was sequenced in a study of radiation and T cells in renal cell carcinoma. The CDR3 extends over 17 amino acids. Germline V CDR1 and CDR2: SGHVS, FNYEAQ. Trimming cost V 5 bases and J 0 bases; bases outside gene matches: 9. Described time point: baseline pretreatment blood. Treatment here: 15 Gy SBRT to primary tumor, nephrectomy 4 weeks later. The assay was immunoSEQ multiplex PCR, and TCRdb's table has in-frame clones only and misses some. This table holds some 110,000 clones, roughly 80% found once. This chain links TRBV7-6 with TRBJ2-7; 11 nucleotides line up with TRBD2. Sequences were derived from blood, sampled from a patient whose treatment included radiotherapy and nephrectomy. This TCR was recovered from a woman aged 55-70 years with renal cell carcinoma. CDR3 sequence (DNA): TGTGCCAGCAGCCCCGGGACTAGCGGACTCAGCTCCTACGAGCAGTACTTC. It specifies CASSPGTSGLSSYEQYF.